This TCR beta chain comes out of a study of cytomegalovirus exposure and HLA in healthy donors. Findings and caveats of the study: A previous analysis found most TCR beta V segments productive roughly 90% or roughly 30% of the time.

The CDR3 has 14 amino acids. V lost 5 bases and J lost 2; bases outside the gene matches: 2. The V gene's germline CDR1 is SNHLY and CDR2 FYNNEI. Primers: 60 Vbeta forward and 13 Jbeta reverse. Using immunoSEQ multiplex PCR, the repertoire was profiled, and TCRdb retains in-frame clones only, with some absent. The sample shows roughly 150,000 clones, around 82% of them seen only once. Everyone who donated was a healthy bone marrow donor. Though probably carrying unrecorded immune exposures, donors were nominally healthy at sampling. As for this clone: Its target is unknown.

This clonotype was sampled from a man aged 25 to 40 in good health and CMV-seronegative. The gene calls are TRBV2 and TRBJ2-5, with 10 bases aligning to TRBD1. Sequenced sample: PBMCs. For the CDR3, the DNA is TGTGCCAGCAGTACGGGACAGGGGCAAGAGACCCAGTACTTC. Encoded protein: CASSTGQGQETQYF.